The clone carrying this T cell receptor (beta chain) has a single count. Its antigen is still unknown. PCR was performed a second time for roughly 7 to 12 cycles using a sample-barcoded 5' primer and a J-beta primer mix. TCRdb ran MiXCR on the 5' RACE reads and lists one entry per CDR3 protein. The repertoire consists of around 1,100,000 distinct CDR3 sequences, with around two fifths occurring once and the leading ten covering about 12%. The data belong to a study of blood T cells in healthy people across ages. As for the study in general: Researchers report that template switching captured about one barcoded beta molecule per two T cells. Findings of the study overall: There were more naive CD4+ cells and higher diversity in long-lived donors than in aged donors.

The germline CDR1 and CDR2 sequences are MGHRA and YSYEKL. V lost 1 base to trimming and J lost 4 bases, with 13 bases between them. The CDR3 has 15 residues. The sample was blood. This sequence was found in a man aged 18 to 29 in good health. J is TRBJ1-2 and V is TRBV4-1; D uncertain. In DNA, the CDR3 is TGCGCCAGCAGCCAAGTTGGGGTCCCCTCCTATGGCTACACCTTC. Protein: CASSQVGVPSYGYTF.